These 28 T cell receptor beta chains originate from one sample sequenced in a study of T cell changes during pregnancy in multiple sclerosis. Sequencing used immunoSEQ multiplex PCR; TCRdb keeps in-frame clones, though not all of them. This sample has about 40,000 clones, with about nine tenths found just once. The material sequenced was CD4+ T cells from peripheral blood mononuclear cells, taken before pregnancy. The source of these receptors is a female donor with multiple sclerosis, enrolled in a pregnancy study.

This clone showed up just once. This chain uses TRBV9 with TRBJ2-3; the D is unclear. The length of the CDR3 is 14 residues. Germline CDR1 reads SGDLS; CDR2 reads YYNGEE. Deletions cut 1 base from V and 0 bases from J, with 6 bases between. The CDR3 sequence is CASSVPGSTDTQYF. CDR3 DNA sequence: TGTGCCAGCAGCGTACCCGGGAGCACAGATACGCAGTATTTT.

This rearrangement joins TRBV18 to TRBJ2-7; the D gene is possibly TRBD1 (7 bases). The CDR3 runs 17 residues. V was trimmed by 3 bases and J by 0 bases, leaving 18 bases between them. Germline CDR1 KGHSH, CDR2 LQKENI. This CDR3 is CASSPGRGAVSSYEQYF. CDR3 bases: TGTGCCAGCTCACCTGGCAGGGGGGCGGTAAGCTCCTACGAGCAGTACTTC.

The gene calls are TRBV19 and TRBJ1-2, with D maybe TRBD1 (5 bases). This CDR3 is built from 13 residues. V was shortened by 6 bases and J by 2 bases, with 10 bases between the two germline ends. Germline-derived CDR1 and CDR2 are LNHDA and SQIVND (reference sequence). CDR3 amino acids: CASRSRQNYGYTF. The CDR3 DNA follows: TGTGCCAGTAGAAGTCGACAGAACTATGGCTACACCTTC.

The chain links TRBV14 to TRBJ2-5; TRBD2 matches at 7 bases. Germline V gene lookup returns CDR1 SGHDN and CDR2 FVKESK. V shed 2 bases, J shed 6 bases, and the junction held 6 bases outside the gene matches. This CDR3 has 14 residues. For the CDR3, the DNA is TGTGCCAGCAGCCAATTTACTAGCGCCCAGACCCAGTACTTC. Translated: CASSQFTSAQTQYF. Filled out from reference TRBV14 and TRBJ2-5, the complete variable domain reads EAGVTQFPSHSVIEKGQTVTLRCDPISGHDNLYWYRRVMGKEIKFLLHFVKESKQDESGMPNNRFLAERTGGTYSTLKVQPAELEDSGVYFCASSQFTSAQTQYFGPGTRLLVL.

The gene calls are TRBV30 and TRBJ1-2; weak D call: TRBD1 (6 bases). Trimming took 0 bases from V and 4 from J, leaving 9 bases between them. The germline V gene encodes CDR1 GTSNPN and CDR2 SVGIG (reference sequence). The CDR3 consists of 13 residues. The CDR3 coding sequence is TGTGCCTGGAGTGTTACAGGGATCTATGGCTACACCTTC. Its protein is CAWSVTGIYGYTF. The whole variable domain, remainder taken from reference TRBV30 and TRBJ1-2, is SQTIHQWPATLVQPVGSPLSLECTVEGTSNPNLYWYRQAAGRGLQLLFYSVGIGQISSEVPQNLSASRPQDRQFILSSKKLLLSDSGFYLCAWSVTGIYGYTFGSGTRLTVV.

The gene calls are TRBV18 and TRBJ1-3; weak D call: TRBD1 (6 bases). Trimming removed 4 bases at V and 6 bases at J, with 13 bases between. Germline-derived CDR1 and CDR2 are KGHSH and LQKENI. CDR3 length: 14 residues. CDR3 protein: CASSRLGAENTIYF. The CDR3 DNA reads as TGTGCCAGCTCACGCTTGGGGGCTGAAAACACCATATATTTT.

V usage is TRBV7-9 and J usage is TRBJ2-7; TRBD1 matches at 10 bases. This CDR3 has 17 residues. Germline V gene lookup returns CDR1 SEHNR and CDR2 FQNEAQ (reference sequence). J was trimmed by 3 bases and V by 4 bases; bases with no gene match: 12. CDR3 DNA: TGTGCCAGCAGCTCAAATTTAGCTGACAGGGGGCACTACGAGCAGTACTTC. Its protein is CASSSNLADRGHYEQYF.

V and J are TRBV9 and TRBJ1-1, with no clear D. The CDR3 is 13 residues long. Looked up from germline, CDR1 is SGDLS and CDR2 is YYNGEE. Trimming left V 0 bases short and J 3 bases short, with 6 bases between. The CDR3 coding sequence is TGTGCCAGCAGCGTAGCACGGGACACTGAAGCTTTCTTT. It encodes CASSVARDTEAFF.

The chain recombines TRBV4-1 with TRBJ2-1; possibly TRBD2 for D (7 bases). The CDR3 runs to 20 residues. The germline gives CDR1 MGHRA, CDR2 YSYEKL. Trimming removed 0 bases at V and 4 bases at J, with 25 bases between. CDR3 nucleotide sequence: TGCGCCAGCAGCCAAGATCGTGGAACGGGGGGCCAGTTGAGGTACAATGAGCAGTTCTTC. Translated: CASSQDRGTGGQLRYNEQFF.

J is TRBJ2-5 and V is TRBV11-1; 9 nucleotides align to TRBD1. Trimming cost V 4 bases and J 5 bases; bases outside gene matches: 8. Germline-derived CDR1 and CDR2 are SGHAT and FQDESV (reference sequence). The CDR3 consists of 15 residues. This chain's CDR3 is CASSSRQGGVETQYF. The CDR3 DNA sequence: TGTGCCAGCAGCTCCAGACAGGGGGGCGTTGAGACCCAGTACTTC.

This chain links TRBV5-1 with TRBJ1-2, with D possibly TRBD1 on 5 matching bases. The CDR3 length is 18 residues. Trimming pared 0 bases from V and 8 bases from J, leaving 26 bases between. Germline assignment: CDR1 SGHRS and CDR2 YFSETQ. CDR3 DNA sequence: TGCGCCAGCAGCTTGGTAATGGGAGGGACGCGGAGAACAGTCGGCTACACCTTC. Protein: CASSLVMGGTRRTVGYTF.

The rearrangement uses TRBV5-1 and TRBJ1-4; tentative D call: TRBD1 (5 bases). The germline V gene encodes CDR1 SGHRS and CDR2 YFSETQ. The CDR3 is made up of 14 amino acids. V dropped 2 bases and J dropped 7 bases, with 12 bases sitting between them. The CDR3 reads CASSFQGGIEKLFF. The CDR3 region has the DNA TGCGCCAGCAGCTTCCAGGGTGGTATTGAAAAACTGTTTTTT.

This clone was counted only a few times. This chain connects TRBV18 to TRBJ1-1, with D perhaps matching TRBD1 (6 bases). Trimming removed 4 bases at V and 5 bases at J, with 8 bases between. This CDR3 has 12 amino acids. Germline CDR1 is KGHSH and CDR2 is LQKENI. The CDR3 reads CASSQGETEAFF. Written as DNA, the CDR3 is TGTGCCAGCTCACAGGGGGAGACTGAAGCTTTCTTT.

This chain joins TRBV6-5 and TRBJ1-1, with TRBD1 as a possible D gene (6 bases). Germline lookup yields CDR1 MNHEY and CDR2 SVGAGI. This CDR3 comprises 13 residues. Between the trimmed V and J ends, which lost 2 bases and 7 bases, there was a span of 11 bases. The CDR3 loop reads CASSYRTTGEAFF. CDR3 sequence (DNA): TGTGCCAGCAGTTACCGCACGACAGGTGAAGCTTTCTTT.

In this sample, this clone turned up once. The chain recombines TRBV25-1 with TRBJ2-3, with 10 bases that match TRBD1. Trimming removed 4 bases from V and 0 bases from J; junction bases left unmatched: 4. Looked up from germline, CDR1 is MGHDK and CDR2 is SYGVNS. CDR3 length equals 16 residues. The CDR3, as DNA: TGTGCCAGCAGTGCGCGACAGGGGGCAAGCACAGATACGCAGTATTTT. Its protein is CASSARQGASTDTQYF.

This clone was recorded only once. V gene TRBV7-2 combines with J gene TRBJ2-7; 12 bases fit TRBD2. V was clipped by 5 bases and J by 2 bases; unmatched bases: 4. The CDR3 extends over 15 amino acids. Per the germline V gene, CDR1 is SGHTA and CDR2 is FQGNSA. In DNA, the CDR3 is TGTGCCAGCAGCCTACTAGCGGGGGGTACCTACGAGCAGTACTTC. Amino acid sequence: CASSLLAGGTYEQYF.

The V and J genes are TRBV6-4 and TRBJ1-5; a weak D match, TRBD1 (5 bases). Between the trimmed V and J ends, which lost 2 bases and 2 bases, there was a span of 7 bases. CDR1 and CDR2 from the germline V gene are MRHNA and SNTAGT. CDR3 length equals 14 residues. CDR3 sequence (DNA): TGTGCCAGCAGTGACAGGGGCGGCAATCAGCCCCAGCATTTT. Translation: CASSDRGGNQPQHF.

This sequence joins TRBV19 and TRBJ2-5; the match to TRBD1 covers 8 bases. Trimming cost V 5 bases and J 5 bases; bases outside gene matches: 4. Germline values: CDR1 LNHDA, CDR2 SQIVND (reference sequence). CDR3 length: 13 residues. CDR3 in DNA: TGTGCCAGTAGTGACCGGGACAGGGAGACCCAGTACTTC. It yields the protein CASSDRDRETQYF.

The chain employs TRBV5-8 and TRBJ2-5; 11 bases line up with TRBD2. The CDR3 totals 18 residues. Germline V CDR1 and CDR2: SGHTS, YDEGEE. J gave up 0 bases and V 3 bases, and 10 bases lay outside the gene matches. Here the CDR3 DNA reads TGTGCCAGCAGCTCCGGGCGACTAGCGGGAACGTACCAAGAGACCCAGTACTTC. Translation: CASSSGRLAGTYQETQYF.

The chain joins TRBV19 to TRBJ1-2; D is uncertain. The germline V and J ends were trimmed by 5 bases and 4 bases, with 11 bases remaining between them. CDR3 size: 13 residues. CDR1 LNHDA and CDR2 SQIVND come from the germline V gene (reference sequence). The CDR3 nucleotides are TGTGCCAGTAGTGAGGAGACTGGCTATGGCTACACCTTC. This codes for CASSEETGYGYTF.

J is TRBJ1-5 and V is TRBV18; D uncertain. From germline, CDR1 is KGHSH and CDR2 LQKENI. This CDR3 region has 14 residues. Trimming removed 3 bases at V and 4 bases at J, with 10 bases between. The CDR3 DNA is TGTGCCAGCTCACCTGGAACGGGGAATCAGCCCCAGCATTTT. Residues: CASSPGTGNQPQHF.

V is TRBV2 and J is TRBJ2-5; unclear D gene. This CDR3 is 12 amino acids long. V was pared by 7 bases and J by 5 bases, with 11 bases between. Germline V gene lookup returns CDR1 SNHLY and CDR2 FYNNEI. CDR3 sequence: CASMSDRETQYF. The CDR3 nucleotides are TGTGCCAGCATGAGTGATCGGGAGACCCAGTACTTC.

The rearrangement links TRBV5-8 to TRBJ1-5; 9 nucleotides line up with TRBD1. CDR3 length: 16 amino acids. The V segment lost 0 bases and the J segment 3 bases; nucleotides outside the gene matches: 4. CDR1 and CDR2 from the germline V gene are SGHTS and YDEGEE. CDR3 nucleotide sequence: TGTGCCAGCAGCTTGGCATGGACAGGGGCCAATCAGCCCCAGCATTTT. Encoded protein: CASSLAWTGANQPQHF.

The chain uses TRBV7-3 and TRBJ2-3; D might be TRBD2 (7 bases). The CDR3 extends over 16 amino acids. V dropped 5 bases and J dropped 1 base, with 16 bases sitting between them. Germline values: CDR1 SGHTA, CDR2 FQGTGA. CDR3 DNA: TGTGCCAGCAGCCCTCCGGAGGGGGGGGGCACAGATACGCAGTATTTT. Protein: CASSPPEGGGTDTQYF.

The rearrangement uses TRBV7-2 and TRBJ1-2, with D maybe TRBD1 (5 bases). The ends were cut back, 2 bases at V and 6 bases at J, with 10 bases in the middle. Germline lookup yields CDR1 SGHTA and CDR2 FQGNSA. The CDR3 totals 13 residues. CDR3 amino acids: CASSLRGVDGYTF. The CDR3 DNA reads TGTGCCAGCAGCTTACGGGGGGTGGATGGCTACACCTTC.

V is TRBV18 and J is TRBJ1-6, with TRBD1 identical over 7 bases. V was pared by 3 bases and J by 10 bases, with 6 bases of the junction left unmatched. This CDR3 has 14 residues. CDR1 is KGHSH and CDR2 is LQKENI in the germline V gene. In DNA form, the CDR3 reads TGTGCCAGCTCACCCCTAGACAGGGAATCACCCCTCCACTTT. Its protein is CASSPLDRESPLHF.

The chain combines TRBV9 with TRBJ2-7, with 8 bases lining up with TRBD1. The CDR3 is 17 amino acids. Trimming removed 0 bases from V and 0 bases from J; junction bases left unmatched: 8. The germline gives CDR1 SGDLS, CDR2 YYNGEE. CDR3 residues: CASSVAAGGIGSYEQYF. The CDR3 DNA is TGTGCCAGCAGCGTAGCCGCAGGGGGCATCGGCTCCTACGAGCAGTACTTC.

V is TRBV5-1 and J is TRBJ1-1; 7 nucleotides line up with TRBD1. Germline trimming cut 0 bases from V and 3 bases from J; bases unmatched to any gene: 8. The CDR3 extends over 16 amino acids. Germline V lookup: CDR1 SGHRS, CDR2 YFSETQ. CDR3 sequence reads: CASSLGLRGTDTEAFF. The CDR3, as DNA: TGCGCCAGCAGCTTGGGTCTCAGGGGGACGGACACTGAAGCTTTCTTT.